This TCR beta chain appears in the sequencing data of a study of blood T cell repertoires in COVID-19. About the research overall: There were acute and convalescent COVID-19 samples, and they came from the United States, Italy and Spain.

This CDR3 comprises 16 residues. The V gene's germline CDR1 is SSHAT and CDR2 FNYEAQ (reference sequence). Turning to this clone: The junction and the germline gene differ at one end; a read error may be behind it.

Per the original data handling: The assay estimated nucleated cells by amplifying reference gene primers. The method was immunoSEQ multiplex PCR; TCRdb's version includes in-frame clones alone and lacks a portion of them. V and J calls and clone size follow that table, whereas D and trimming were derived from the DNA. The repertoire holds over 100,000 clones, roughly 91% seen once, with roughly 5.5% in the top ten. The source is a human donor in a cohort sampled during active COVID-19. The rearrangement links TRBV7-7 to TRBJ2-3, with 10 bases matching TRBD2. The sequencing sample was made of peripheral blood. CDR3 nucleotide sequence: TGTGCTAGCAGCGCCAGCGGGGGGGCCACTGCAGATACGCAGTATTTT. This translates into CASSASGGATADTQYF.